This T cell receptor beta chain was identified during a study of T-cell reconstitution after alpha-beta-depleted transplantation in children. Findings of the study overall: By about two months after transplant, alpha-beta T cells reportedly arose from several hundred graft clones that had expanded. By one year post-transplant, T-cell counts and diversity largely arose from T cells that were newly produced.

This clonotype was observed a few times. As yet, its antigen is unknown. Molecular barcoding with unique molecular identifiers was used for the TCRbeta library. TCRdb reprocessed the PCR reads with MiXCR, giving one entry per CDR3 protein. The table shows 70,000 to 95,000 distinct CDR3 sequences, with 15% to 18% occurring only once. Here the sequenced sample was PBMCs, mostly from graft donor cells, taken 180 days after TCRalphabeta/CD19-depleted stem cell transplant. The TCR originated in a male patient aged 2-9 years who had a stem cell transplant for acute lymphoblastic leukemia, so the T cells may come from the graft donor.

The CDR3 protein is CASTHWTGTSYEQYF. CDR3 sequence (DNA): TGCGCCAGCACCCATTGGACAGGAACTTCCTACGAGCAGTACTTC. The chain recombines TRBV10-2 with TRBJ2-7; 7 positions match TRBD1. Germline assignment: CDR1 WSHSY and CDR2 SAAADI. There are 15 residues in the CDR3. After removal of 7 bases from V and 1 base from J, the junction contained 10 bases not matched to a gene.